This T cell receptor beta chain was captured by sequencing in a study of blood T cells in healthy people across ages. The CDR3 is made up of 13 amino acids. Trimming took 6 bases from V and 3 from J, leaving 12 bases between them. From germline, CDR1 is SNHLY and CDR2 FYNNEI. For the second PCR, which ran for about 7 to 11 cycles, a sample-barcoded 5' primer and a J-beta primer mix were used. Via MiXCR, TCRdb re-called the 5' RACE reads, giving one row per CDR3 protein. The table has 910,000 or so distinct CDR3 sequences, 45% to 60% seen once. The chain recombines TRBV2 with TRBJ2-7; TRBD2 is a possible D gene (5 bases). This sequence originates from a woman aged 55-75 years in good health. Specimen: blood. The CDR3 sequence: CASRERENYEQYF. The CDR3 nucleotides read TGTGCCAGCAGGGAGAGGGAAAACTACGAGCAGTACTTC.